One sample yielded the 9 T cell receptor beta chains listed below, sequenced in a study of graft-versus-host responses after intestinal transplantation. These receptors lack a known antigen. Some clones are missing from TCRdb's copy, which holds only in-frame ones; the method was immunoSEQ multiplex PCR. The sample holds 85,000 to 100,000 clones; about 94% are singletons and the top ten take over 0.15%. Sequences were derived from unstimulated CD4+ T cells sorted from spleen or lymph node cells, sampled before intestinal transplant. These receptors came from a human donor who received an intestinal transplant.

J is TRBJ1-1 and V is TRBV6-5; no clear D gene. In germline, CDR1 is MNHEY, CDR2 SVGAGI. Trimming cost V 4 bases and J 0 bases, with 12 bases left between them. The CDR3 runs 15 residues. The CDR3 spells CASSSEGKMNTEAFF. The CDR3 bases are TGTGCCAGCAGTTCGGAGGGAAAAATGAACACTGAAGCTTTCTTT.

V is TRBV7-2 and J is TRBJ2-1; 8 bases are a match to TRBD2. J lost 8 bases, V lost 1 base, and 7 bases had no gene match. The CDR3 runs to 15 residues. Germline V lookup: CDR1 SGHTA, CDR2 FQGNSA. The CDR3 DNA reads TGTGCCAGCAGCTTAGTCCAGCGGGGGTCCTATGAGCAGTTCTTC. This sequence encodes CASSLVQRGSYEQFF.

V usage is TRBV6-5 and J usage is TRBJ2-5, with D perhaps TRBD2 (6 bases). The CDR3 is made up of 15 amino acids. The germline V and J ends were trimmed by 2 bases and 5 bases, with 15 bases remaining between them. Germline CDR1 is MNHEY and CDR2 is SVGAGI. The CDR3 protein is CASSYIGGTSETQYF. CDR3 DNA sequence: TGTGCCAGCAGTTACATCGGGGGAACTTCGGAGACCCAGTACTTC.

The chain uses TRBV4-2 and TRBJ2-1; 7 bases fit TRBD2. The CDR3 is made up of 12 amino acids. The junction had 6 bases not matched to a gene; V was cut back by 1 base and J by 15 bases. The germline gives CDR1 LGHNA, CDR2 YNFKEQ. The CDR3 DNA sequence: TGTGCCAGCAGCCAAGCGGGCGGGAGCCCGTTCTTC. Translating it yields CASSQAGGSPFF.

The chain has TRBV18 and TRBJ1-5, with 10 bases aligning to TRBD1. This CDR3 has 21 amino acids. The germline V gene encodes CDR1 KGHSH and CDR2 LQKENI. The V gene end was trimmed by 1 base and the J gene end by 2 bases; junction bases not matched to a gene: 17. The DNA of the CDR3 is TGTGCCAGCTCACCACGGGGTCAGGGGTTATTCGGGACAGGGGGCAATCAGCCCCAGCATTTT. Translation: CASSPRGQGLFGTGGNQPQHF. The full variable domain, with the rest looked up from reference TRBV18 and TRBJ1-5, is NAGVMQNPRHLVRRRGQEARLRCSPMKGHSHVYWYRQLPEEGLKFMVYLQKENIIDESGMPKERFSAEFPKEGPSILRIQQVVRGDSAAYFCASSPRGQGLFGTGGNQPQHFGDGTRLSIL.

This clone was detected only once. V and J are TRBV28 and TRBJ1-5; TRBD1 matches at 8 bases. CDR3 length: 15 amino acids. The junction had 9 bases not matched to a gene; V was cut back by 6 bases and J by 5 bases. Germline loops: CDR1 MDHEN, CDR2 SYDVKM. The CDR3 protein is CASSILGQGHQPQHF. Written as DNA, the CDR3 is TGTGCCAGCAGCATCTTAGGACAGGGCCATCAGCCCCAGCATTTT. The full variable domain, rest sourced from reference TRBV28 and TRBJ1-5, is DVKVTQSSRYLVKRTGEKVFLECVQDMDHENMFWYRQDPGLGLRLIYFSYDVKMKEKGDIPEGYSVSREKKERFSLILESASTNQTSMYLCASSILGQGHQPQHFGDGTRLSIL.

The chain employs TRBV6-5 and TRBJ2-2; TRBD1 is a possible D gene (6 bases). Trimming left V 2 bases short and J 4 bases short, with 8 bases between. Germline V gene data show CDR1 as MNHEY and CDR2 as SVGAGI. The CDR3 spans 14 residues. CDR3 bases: TGTGCCAGCAGTTACGGACAGTTCACCGGGGAGCTGTTTTTT. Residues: CASSYGQFTGELFF.

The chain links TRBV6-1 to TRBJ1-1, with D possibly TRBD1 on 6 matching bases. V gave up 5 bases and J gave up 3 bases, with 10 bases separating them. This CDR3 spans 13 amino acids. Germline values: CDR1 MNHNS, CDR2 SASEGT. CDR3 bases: TGTGCCAGCAGTCGACAGGACTACACTGAAGCTTTCTTT. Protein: CASSRQDYTEAFF.

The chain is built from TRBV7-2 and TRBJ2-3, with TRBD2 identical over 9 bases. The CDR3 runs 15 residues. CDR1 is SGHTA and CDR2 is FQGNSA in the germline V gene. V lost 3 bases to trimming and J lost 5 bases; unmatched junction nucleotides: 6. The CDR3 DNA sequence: TGTGCCAGCAGCTTTGGCGGGGGGGTTGGAGATACGCAGTATTTT. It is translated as CASSFGGGVGDTQYF. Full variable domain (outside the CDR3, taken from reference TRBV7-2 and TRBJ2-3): GAGVSQSPSNKVTEKGKDVELRCDPISGHTALYWYRQSLGQGLEFLIYFQGNSAPDKSGLPSDRFSAERTGGSVSTLTIQRTQQEDSAVYLCASSFGGGVGDTQYFGPGTRLTVL.